This T cell receptor beta chain came from a study of shared T cell receptors in the human thymus. The CDR3 covers 13 residues. The V and J ends lost 7 bases and 2 bases respectively, with 12 bases between them. CDR1 is SGHRS and CDR2 is YFSETQ in the germline V gene. The protocol was immunoSEQ multiplex PCR, while the TCRdb copy is restricted to in-frame clones and leaves out a portion. The table has approximately 400,000 clones, 85% to 95% seen once. V and J are TRBV5-1 and TRBJ1-2, with D perhaps matching TRBD1 (6 bases). This receptor was taken from a human donor. Sequencing input: thymocytes. The chain's CDR3 is CASGLQGNYGYTF. CDR3 nucleotide sequence: TGCGCCAGCGGATTACAGGGCAACTATGGCTACACCTTC.